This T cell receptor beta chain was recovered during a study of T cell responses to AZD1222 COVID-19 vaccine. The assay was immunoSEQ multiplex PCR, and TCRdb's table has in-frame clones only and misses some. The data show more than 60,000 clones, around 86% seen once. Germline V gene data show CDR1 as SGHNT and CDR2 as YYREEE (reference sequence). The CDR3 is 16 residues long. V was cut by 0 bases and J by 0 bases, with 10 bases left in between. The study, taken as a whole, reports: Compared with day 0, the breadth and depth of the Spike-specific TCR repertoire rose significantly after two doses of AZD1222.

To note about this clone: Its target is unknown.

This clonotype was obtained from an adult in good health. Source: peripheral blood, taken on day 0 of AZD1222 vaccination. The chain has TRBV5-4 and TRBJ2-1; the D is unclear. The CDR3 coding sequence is TGTGCCAGCAGCTTGGGTGTCCCCAGCTCCTACAATGAGCAGTTCTTC. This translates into CASSLGVPSSYNEQFF.